This TCR beta chain was observed in a study of shared clonotypes between healthy human individuals. Every donor was a Caucasian adult from Nashville, Tennessee. Germline CDR1 MNHEY, CDR2 SMNVEV (reference sequence). The J segment lost 1 base and the V segment lost 8 bases, leaving 11 bases of the junction unmatched. CDR3 length: 16 residues. Generated by immunoSEQ multiplex PCR, the TCRdb table keeps only in-frame clones and is missing some. This sample has some 2,500,000 clones, with roughly 93% found just once. The rearrangement uses TRBV27 and TRBJ2-3; 8 bases agree with TRBD1. The source is a man younger than 35 in good health. Some clones in this sample may be carry-over from other donors' samples. The sample taken for sequencing was naive CD4+ T cells from PBMCs. Sample subset: CD45RA+ positively selected. The CDR3 DNA is TGTGCCAGCCGTTCTCAGGGGGCGAGCGGCACAGATACGCAGTATTTT. Translation: CASRSQGASGTDTQYF.